This T cell receptor (beta chain) was sequenced in a study of cytomegalovirus exposure and HLA in healthy donors. Study-level points and caveats: As was reported, the HLA-A and HLA-B alleles of most subjects were accurately predicted from TCR beta sequences. A later analysis associated 15,000 or so TCR beta sequences with HLA alleles at a 0.05 false discovery rate. One variant, a missense change in DCLRE1C, was linked in a later analysis to TCR beta V- and J-gene trimming.

This PCR relied on a set of 60 Vbeta primers and 13 Jbeta primers. Profiled with immunoSEQ multiplex PCR; TCRdb holds only in-frame clones, not every one. The sample comprises roughly 100,000 clones, 78% of which are singletons, and around 1.3% rests with the top ten. The CDR3 covers 13 residues. Germline assignment: CDR1 MNHNY and CDR2 SVGAGI (reference sequence). The ends were cut back, 5 bases at V and 3 bases at J, with 11 bases in the middle. On this clone itself: The antigen remains undetermined.

This clonotype was obtained from a man aged 25 to 40 in good health and CMV-seronegative. This rearrangement joins TRBV6-6 to TRBJ2-7, with unresolved D. Input material: PBMCs. CDR3 in amino acids: CASSPLSGYEQYF. CDR3 DNA sequence: TGTGCCAGCAGTCCGCTTTCGGGCTACGAGCAGTACTTC.